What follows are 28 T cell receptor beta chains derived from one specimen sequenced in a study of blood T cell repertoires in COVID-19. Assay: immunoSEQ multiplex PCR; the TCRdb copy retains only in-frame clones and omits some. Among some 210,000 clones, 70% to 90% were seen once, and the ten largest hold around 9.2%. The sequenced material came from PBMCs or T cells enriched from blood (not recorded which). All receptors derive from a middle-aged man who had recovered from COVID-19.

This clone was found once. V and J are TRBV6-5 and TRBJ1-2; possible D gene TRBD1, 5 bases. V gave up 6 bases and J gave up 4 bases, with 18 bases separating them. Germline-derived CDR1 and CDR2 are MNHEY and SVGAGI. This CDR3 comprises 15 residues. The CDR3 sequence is CASSPQKGFGYGYTF. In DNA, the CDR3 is TGTGCCAGCAGCCCCCAGAAGGGGTTCGGCTATGGCTACACCTTC.

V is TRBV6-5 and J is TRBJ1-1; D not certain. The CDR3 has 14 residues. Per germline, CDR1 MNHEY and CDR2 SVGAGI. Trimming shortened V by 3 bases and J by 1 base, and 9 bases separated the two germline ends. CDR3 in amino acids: CASSYEARNTEAFF. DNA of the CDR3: TGTGCCAGCAGTTATGAGGCCAGGAACACTGAAGCTTTCTTT.

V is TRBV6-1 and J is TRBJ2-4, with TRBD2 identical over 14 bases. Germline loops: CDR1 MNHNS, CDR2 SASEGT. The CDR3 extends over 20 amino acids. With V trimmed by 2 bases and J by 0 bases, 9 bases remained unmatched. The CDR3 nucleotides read TGTGCCAGCAGTGAATCCCCGACTAGCGGGGGGGCCCTAGCCAAAAACATTCAGTACTTC. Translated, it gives CASSESPTSGGALAKNIQYF.

CDR3 region: CASSRVSTRGNSPLHF. The CDR3 nucleotides read TGTGCCAGCAGTCGGGTCTCAACCCGAGGTAATTCACCCCTCCACTTT. The chain joins TRBV2 to TRBJ1-6; D remains ambiguous. The V and J ends lost 5 bases and 6 bases respectively, with 17 bases between them. The V gene's germline CDR1 is SNHLY and CDR2 FYNNEI. The CDR3 extends over 16 amino acids.

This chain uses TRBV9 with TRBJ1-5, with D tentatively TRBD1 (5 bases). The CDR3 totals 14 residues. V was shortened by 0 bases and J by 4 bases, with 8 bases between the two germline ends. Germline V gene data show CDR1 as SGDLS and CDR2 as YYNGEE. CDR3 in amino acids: CASSVGGTNQPQHF. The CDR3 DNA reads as TGTGCCAGCAGCGTAGGGGGGACTAATCAGCCCCAGCATTTT.

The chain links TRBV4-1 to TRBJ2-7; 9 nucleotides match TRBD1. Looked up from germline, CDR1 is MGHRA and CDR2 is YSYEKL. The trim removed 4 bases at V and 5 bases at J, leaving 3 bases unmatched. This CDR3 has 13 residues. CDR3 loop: CASSPWDRDEQYF. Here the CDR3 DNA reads TGCGCCAGCAGCCCCTGGGACAGGGACGAGCAGTACTTC.

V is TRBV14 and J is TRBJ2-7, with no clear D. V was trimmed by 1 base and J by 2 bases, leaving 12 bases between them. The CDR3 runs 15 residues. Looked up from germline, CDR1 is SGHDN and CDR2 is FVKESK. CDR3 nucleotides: TGTGCCAGCAGCCAAGCCGAGGCACTTCCCTACGAGCAGTACTTC. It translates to CASSQAEALPYEQYF.

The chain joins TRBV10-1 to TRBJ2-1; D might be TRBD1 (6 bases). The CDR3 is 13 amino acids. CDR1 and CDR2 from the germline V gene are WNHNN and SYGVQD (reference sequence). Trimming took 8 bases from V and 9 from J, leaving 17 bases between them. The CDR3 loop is CASCPLQGGEQFF. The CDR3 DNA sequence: TGCGCCAGCTGCCCCTTACAGGGTGGTGAGCAGTTCTTC.

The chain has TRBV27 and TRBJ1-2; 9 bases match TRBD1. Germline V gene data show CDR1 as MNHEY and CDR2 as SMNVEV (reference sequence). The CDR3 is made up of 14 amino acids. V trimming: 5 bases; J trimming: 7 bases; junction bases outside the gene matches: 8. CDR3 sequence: CASSQGDRARGYTF. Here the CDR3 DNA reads TGTGCCAGCAGTCAAGGGGACAGGGCACGTGGCTACACCTTC.

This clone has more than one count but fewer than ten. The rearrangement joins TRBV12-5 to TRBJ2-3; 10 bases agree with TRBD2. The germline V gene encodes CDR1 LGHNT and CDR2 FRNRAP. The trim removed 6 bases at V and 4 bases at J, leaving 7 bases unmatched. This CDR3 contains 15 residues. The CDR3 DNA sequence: TGTGCTAGTGGCCCTAGCGGGAGTGTAGCAGATACGCAGTATTTT. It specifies CASGPSGSVADTQYF.

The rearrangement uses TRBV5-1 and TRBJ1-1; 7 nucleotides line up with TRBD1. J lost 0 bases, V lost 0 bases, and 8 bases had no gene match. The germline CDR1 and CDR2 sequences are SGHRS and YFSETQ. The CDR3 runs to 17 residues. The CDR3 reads CASSLGFGRGMNTEAFF. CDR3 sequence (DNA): TGCGCCAGCAGCTTGGGTTTTGGCAGGGGGATGAACACTGAAGCTTTCTTT.

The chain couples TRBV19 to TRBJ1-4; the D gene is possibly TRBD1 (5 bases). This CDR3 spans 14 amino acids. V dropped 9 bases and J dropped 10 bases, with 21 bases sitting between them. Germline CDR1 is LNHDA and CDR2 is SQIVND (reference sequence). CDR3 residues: CASHTQGLMGKLFF. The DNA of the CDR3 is TGTGCCAGCCATACCCAGGGACTAATGGGAAAACTGTTTTTT.

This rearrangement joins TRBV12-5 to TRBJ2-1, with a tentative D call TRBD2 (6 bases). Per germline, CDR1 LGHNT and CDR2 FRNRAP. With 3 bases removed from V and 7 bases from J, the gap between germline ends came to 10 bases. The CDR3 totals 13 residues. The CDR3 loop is CASGFGSGNEQFF. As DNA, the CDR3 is TGTGCTAGTGGTTTCGGGAGCGGGAATGAGCAGTTCTTC.

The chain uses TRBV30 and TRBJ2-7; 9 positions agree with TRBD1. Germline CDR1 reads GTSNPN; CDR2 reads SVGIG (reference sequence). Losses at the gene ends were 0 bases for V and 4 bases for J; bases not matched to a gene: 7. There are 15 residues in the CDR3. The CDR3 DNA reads TGTGCCTGGAGTGTAAAGGGACAGGGAACTTACGAGCAGTACTTC. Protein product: CAWSVKGQGTYEQYF.

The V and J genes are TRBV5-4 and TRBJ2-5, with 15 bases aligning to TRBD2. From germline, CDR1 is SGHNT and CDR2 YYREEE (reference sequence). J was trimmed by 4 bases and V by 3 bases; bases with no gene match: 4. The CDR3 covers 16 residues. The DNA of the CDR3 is TGTGCCAGCAGCTCTAGGACTAGCGGGAGGGGAGAGACCCAGTACTTC. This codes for CASSSRTSGRGETQYF.

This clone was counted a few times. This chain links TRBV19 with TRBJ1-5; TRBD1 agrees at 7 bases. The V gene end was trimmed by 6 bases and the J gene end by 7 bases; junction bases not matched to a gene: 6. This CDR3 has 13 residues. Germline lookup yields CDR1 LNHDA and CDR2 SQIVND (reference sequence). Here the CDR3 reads CASRLDRAQPQHF. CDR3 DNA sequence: TGTGCCAGTAGACTTGACAGGGCCCAGCCCCAGCATTTT.

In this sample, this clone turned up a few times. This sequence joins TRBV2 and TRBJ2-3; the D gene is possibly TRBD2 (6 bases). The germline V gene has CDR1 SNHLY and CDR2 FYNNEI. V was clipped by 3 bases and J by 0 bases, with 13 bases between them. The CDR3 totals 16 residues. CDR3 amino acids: CASSEVSGPSTDTQYF. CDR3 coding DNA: TGTGCCAGCAGTGAGGTTAGCGGCCCAAGCACAGATACGCAGTATTTT.

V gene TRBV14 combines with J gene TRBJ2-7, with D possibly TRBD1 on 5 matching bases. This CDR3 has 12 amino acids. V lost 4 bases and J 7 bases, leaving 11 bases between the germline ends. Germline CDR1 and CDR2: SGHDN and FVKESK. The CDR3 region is CASSPRVGEQYF. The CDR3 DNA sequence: TGTGCCAGCAGCCCCAGGGTTGGGGAGCAGTACTTC.

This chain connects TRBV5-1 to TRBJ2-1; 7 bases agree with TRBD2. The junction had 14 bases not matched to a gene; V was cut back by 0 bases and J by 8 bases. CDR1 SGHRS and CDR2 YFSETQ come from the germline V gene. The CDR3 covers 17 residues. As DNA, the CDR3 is TGCGCCAGCAGCTTGGCCGGGAGGACTAGGAGTGGAGATGAGCAGTTCTTC. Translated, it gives CASSLAGRTRSGDEQFF.

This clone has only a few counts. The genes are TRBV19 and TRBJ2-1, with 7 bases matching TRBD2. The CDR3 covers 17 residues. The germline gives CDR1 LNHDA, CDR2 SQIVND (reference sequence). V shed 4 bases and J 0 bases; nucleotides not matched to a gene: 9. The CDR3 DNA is TGTGCCAGTAGTAGGAAGAGCGGGACCGGCTCCTACAATGAGCAGTTCTTC. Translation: CASSRKSGTGSYNEQFF.

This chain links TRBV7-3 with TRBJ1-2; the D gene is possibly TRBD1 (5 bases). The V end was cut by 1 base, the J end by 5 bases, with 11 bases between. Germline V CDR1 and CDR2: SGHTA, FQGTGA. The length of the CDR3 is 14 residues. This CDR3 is CASSLRGKGYGYTF. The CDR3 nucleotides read TGTGCCAGCAGCTTAAGGGGAAAGGGGTATGGCTACACCTTC.

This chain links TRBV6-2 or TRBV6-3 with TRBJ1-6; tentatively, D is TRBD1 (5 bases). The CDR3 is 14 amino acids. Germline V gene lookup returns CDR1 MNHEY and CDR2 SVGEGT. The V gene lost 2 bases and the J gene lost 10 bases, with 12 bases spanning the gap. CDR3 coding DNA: TGTGCCAGCAGTTACCTGGGGGGTAAATCACCCCTCCACTTT. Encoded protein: CASSYLGGKSPLHF.

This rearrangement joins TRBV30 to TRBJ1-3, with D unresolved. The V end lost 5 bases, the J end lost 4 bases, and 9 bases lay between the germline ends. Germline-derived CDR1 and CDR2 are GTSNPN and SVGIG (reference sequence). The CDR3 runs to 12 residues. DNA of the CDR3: TGTGCCTGGTTGAAAGCGGGAAACACCATATATTTT. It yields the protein CAWLKAGNTIYF.

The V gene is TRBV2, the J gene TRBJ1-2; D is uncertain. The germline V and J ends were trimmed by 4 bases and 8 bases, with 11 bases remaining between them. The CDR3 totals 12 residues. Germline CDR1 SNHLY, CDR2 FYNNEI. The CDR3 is CASSVRPEGYTF. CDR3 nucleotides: TGTGCCAGCAGTGTGAGGCCGGAGGGCTACACCTTC. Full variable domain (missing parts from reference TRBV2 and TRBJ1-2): EPEVTQTPSHQVTQMGQEVILRCVPISNHLYFYWYRQILGQKVEFLVSFYNNEISEKSEIFDDQFSVERPDGSNFTLKIRSTKLEDSAMYFCASSVRPEGYTFGSGTRLTVV.

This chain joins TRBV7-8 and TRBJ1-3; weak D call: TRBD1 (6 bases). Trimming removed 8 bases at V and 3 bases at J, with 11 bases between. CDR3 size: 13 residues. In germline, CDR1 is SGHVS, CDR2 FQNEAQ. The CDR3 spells CASGWTDGNTIYF. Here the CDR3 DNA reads TGTGCCAGCGGATGGACAGATGGAAACACCATATATTTT.

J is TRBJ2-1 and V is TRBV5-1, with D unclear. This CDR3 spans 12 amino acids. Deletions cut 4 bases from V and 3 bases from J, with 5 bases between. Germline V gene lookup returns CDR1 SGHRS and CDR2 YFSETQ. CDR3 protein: CASSPNYNEQFF. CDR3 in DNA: TGCGCCAGCAGCCCAAACTACAATGAGCAGTTCTTC. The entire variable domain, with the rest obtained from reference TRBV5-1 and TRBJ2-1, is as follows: KAGVTQTPRYLIKTRGQQVTLSCSPISGHRSVSWYQQTPGQGLQFLFEYFSETQRNKGNFPGRFSGRQFSNSRSEMNVSTLELGDSALYLCASSPNYNEQFFGPGTRLTVL.

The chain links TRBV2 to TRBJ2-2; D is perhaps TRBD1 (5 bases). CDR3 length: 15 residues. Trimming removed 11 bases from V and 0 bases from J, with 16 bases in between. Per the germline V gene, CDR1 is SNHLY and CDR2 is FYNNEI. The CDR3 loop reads CASRSGAANTGELFF. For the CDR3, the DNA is TGTGCCTCTCGCAGTGGGGCAGCGAACACCGGGGAGCTGTTTTTT.

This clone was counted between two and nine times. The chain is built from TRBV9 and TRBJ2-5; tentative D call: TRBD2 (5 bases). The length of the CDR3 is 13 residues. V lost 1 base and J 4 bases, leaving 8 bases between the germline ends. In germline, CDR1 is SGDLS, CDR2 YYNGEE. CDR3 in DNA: TGTGCCAGCAGCGTATTAGGAGGAGAGACCCAGTACTTC. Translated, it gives CASSVLGGETQYF.